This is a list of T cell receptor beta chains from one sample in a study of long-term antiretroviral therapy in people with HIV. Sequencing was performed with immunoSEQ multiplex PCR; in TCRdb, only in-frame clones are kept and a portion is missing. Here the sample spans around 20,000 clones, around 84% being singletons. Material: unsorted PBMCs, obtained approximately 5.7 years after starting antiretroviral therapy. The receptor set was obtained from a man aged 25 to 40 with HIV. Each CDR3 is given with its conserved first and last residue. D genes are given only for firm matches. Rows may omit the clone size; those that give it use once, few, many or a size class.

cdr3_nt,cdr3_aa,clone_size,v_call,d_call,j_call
TGTGCCAGCAGCGTATCCGGGAGGGTTGGGTACCAAGAGACCCAGTACTTC,CASSVSGRVGYQETQYF,NA,TRBV9,TRBD2,TRBJ2-5
TGTGCCAGCAGTGAAGGGGGACAGTCCTATTACAATGAGCAGTTCTTC,CASSEGGQSYYNEQFF,NA,TRBV6-1,TRBD1,TRBJ2-1
TGTGCCAGCAGCTTGGAGGGTACTACCTACTCCTACAATGAGCAGTTCTTC,CASSLEGTTYSYNEQFF,NA,TRBV5-5,NA,TRBJ2-1
TGTGCCAGCAGCACCTGGGGGGCTGGGTATGGCTACACCTTC,CASSTWGAGYGYTF,NA,TRBV11-1,NA,TRBJ1-2
TGTGCCAGCAGCTTAGGGCAGGCCTTCTACTTC,CASSLGQAFYF,NA,TRBV7-9,NA,TRBJ2-7
TGTGCCAGCAACGACTGGGACGGTCCCCCTGATACGCAGTATTTT,CASNDWDGPPDTQYF,NA,TRBV7-2,NA,TRBJ2-3
TGTGCCAGCAGTGACCGAGGGGGCGCTGGGGCCAACGTCCTGACTTTC,CASSDRGGAGANVLTF,NA,TRBV6-4,TRBD1,TRBJ2-6
TGTGCCACCAGCAGAGACGCCAACCCGTACAGGGATTCAGCTAACTATGGCTACACCTTC,CATSRDANPYRDSANYGYTF,NA,TRBV15,NA,TRBJ1-2
TGCGCCAGCAGCTTGTTGGGTATAGGGGAGGGGGATCAGCCCCAGCATTTT,CASSLLGIGEGDQPQHF,NA,TRBV5-1,NA,TRBJ1-5
TGTGCCAGCAGCGTAGGGGCAGAAGACAATGAGCAGTTCTTC,CASSVGAEDNEQFF,NA,TRBV9,NA,TRBJ2-1
TGTGCCAGCAGTGACTCAGCGGGTAGCACAGATACGCAGTATTTT,CASSDSAGSTDTQYF,NA,TRBV6-4,NA,TRBJ2-3
TGTGCCAGCAGCCCGGGCAGGCTTGGTGCCGAGCAGTACTTC,CASSPGRLGAEQYF,NA,TRBV28,NA,TRBJ2-7
TGTGCCATCAGTGAGGATGGGGAGGACACTGAAGCTTTCTTT,CAISEDGEDTEAFF,once,TRBV10-3,NA,TRBJ1-1
TGTGCCAGCAGTGAAGGGGGGACACTTCTCTACAATGAGCAGTTCTTC,CASSEGGTLLYNEQFF,NA,TRBV2,NA,TRBJ2-1
TGTGCCAGCAGCTTAGCGACCGGGACAGGGAACACTGAAGCTTTCTTT,CASSLATGTGNTEAFF,NA,TRBV7-9,TRBD1,TRBJ1-1
TGTGCCAGCAGTGTTGGGGGGGACAGGGTGATCCAAGGGGAGCTGTTTTTT,CASSVGGDRVIQGELFF,NA,TRBV2,TRBD1,TRBJ2-2
TGTGCCAGCAGCTTCAATAGGGATAATGAGCAGTTCTTC,CASSFNRDNEQFF,NA,TRBV7-7,NA,TRBJ2-1
TGTGCCATCAGTGAGCGGGTACAGTCCTTGCAGCCCCAGCATTTT,CAISERVQSLQPQHF,NA,TRBV10-3,NA,TRBJ1-5
TGTGCCAGCAGTGAAGCGGAGCACTATGGCTACACCTTC,CASSEAEHYGYTF,NA,TRBV6-1,NA,TRBJ1-2
TGTGCCAGTAGCGCCCAGGACTTGCATCTGAATCAGCCCCAGCATTTT,CASSAQDLHLNQPQHF,NA,TRBV19,NA,TRBJ1-5
TGTGCCAGCAGCCGGGACGCAAACTATGGCTACACCTTC,CASSRDANYGYTF,NA,TRBV6-5,NA,TRBJ1-2
TGTGCCAGTAGTATAGGGACAGATACGCAGTATTTT,CASSIGTDTQYF,NA,TRBV19,NA,TRBJ2-3
TGCGCCAGCAGCCAAGAGGCCGACTCGCGGGGGGCTGAAAAACTGTTTTTT,CASSQEADSRGAEKLFF,NA,TRBV4-3,NA,TRBJ1-4
TGTGCCATGACCTCGGACAGGGAGGGCGAGCAGTACTTC,CAMTSDREGEQYF,NA,TRBV10-3,NA,TRBJ2-7
TGTGCCAGCAGCTCTGGACTAGTCTCCAATGAGCAGTTCTTC,CASSSGLVSNEQFF,NA,TRBV5-4,TRBD2,TRBJ2-1